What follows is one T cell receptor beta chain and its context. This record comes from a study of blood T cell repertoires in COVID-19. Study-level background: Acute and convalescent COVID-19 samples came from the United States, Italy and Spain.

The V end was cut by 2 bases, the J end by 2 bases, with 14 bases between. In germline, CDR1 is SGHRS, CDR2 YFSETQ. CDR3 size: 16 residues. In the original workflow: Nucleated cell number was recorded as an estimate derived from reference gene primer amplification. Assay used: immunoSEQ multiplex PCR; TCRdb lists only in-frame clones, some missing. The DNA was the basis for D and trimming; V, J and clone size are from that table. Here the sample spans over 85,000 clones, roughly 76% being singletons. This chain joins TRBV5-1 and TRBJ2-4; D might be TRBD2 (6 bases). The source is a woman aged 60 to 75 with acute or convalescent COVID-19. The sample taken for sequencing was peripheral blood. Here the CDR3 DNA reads TGCGCCAGCAGCTTACCTGAGGCGGGGACCAAAAACATTCAGTACTTC. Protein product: CASSLPEAGTKNIQYF.